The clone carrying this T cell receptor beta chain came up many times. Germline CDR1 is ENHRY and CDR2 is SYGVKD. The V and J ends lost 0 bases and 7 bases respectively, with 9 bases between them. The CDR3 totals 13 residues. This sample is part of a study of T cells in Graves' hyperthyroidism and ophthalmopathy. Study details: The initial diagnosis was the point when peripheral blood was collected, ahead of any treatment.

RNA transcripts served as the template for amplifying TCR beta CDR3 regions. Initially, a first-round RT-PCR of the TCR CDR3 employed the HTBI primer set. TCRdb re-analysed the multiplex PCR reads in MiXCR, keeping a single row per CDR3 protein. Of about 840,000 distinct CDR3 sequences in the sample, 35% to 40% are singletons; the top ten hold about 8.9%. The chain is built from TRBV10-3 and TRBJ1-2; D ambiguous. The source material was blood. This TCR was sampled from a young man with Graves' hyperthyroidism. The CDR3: CAISESSRAGYTF. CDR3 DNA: TGTGCCATCAGTGAGTCGAGTCGGGCTGGCTACACCTTC.